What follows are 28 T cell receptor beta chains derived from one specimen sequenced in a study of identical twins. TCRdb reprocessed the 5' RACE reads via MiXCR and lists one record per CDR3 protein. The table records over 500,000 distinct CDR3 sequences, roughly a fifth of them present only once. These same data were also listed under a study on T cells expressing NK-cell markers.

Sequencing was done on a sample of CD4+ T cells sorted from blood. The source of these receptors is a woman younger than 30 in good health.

CDR3 region: CASSSARRNYEQYF. CDR3 DNA sequence: TGCGCCAGCAGCTCGGCGAGACGCAACTACGAGCAGTACTTC. This chain joins TRBV5-1 and TRBJ2-7; unclear D gene. Germline CDR1 and CDR2: SGHRS and YFSETQ. V was pared by 3 bases and J by 3 bases, with 13 bases between. CDR3 size: 14 residues.

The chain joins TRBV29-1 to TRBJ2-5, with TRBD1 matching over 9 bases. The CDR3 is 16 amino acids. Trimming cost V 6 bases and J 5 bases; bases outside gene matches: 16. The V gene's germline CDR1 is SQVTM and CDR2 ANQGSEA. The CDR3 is CSVTDKGQGRGETQYF. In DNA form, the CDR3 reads TGCAGCGTGACTGATAAAGGACAGGGGAGAGGCGAGACCCAGTACTTC.

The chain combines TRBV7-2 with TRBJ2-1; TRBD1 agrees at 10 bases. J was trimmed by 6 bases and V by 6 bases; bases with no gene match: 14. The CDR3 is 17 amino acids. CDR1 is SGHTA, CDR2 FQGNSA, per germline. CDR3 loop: CASSSRTGGIVFNEQFF. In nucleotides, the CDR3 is TGTGCCAGCAGTTCACGGACAGGGGGTATAGTTTTCAATGAGCAGTTCTTC.

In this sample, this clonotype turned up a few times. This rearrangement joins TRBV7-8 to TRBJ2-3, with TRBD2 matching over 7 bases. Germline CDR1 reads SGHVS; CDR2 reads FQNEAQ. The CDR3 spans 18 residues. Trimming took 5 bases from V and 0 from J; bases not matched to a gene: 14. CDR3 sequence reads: CASSRHSLAEASTDTQYF. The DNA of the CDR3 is TGTGCCAGCAGCCGGCATTCCCTAGCGGAAGCTAGCACAGATACGCAGTATTTT.

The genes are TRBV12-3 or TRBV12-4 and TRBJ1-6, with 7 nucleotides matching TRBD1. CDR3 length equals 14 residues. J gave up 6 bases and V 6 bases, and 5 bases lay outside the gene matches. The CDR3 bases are TGTGCCAGCAGACGACAGGGTGTTAATTCACCCCTCCACTTT. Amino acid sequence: CASRRQGVNSPLHF.

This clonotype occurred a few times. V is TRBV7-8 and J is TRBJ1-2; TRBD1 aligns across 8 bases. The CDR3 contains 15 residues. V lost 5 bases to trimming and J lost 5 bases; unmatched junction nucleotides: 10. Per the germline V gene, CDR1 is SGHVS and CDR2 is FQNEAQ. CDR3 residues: CASSPHTGGSYGYTF. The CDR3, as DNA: TGTGCCAGCAGCCCGCACACAGGGGGAAGTTATGGCTACACCTTC.

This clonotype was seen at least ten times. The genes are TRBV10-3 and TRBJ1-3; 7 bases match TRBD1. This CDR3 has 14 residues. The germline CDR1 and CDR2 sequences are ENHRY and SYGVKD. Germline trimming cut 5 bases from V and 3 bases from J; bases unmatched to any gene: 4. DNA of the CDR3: TGTGCCATCAGTCGACAGGGAAGTGGAAACACCATATATTTT. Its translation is CAISRQGSGNTIYF.

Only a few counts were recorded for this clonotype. This chain's CDR3 is CASTLGQRNQPQHF. The CDR3 coding sequence is TGTGCCAGCACCCTAGGACAGCGCAATCAGCCCCAGCATTTT. The V call is TRBV12-3 or TRBV12-4, the J call TRBJ1-5, with D possibly matching TRBD1 (6 bases). V shed 7 bases and J shed 2 bases, with 12 bases lying between them. The CDR3 loop spans 14 amino acids.

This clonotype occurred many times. CDR3 protein: CASSLNFDVLGGSNEQYF. The CDR3 nucleotides are TGTGCCAGCAGCTTGAACTTCGATGTACTTGGGGGATCAAACGAGCAGTACTTC. The rearrangement joins TRBV5-5 to TRBJ2-7; D might be TRBD1 or TRBD2, each matching 5 bases. The CDR3 runs 18 residues. V was shortened by 1 base and J by 5 bases, with 25 bases between the two germline ends. Per germline, CDR1 SGHKS and CDR2 YYEKEE (reference sequence).

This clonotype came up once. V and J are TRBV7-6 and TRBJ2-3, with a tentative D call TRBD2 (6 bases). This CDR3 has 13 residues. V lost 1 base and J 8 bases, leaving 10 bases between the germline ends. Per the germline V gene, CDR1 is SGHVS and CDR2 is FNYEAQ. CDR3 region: CASSLGPGGTQYF. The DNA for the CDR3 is TGTGCCAGCAGCTTAGGACCCGGGGGTACGCAGTATTTT.

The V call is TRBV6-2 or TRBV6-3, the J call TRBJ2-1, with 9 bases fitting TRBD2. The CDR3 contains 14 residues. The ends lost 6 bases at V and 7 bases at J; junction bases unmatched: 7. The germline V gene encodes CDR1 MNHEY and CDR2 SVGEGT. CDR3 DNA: TGTGCCAGCAGATTTCGCGGGGGGGCAAATGAGCAGTTCTTC. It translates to CASRFRGGANEQFF.

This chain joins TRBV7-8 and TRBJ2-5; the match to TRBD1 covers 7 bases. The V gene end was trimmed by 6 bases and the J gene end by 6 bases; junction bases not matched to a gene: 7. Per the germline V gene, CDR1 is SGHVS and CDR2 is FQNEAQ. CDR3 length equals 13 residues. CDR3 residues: CASSVTGTKTQYF. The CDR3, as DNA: TGTGCCAGCAGTGTGACAGGGACGAAGACCCAGTACTTC.

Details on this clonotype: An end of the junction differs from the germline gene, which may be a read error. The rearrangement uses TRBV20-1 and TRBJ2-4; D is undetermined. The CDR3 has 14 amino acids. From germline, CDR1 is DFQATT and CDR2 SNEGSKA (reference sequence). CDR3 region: CSAPLARARNIQYF. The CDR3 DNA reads TGCAGTGCCCCTCTGGCCAGAGCCAGAAACATTCAGTACTTC.

In DNA form, the CDR3 reads TGTGCCAGCTCACCAGGGCGCGGCTGGGAGCAGTTCTTC. Translation gives CASSPGRGWEQFF. The chain recombines TRBV18 with TRBJ2-1; D uncertain. The CDR3 is made up of 13 amino acids. Deletions cut 2 bases from V and 10 bases from J, with 12 bases between. Germline CDR1 KGHSH, CDR2 LQKENI.

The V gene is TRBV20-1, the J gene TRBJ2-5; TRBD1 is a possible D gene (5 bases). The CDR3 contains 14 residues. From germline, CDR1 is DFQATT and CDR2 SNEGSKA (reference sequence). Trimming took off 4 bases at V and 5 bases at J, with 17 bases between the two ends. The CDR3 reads CSANQGQVRETQYF. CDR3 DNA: TGCAGTGCTAATCAGGGTCAGGTTAGGGAGACCCAGTACTTC.

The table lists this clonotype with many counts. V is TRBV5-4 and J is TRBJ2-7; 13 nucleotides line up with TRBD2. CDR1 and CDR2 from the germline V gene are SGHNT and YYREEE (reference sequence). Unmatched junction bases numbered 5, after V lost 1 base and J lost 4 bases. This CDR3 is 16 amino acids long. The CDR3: CASSLTSGRVVYEQYF. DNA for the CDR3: TGTGCCAGCAGCTTGACTAGCGGGAGGGTGGTTTACGAGCAGTACTTC.

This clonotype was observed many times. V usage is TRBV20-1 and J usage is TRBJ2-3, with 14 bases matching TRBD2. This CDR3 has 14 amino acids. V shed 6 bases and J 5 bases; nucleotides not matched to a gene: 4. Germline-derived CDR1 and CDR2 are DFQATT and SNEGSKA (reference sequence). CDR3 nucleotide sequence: TGCAGTGCACGTGGGACTAGCGGGAGAGATACGCAGTATTTT. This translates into CSARGTSGRDTQYF.

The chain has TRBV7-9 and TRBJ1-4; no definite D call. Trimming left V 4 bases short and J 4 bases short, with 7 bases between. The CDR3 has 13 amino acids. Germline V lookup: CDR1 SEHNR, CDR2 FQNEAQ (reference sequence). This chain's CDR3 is CASSSDGNEKLFF. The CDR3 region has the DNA TGTGCCAGCAGCTCGGACGGTAATGAAAAACTGTTTTTT.

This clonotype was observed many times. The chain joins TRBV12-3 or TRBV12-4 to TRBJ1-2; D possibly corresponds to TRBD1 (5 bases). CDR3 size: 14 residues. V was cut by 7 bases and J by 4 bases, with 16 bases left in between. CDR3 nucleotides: TGTGCCAGCACCGTGGGGGGGGTCTTCTATGGCTACACCTTC. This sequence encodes CASTVGGVFYGYTF.

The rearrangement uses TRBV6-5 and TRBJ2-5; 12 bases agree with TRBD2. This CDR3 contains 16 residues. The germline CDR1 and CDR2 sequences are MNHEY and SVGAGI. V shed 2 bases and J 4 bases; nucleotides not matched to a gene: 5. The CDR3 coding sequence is TGTGCCAGCAGTTACCGGCTAGCGGGGGGGAGAGAGACCCAGTACTTC. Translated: CASSYRLAGGRETQYF.

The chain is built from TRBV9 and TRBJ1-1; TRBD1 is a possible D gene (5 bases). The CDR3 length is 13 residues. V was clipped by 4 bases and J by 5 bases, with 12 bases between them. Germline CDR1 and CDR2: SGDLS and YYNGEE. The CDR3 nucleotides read TGTGCCAGCAGCCGAGGCAGGACAACTGAAGCTTTCTTT. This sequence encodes CASSRGRTTEAFF.

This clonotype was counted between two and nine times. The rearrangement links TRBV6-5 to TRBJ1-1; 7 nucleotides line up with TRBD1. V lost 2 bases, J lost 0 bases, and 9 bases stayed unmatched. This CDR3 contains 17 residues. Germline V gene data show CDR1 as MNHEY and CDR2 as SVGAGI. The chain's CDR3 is CASSYRGTGTVNTEAFF. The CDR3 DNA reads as TGTGCCAGCAGTTACCGTGGGACCGGGACAGTGAACACTGAAGCTTTCTTT.

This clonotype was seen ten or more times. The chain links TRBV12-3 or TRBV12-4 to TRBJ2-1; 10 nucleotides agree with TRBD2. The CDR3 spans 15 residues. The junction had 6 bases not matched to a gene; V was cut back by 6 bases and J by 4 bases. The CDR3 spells CASSQGLAEYNEQFF. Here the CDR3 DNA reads TGTGCCAGCAGCCAAGGACTAGCGGAGTACAATGAGCAGTTCTTC.

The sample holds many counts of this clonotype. The CDR3 DNA is TGCGCCAGCAGCTCGACAATTGATGGCTACACCTTC. Its protein product is CASSSTIDGYTF. The chain couples TRBV5-1 to TRBJ1-2; D gene unclear. Trimming removed 3 bases at V and 6 bases at J, with 9 bases between. Germline CDR1 and CDR2: SGHRS and YFSETQ. This CDR3 is built from 12 residues.

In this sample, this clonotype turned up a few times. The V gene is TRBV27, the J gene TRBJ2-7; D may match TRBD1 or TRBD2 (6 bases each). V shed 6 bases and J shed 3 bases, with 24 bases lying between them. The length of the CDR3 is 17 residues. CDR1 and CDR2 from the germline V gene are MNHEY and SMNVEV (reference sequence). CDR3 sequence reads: CASRPTWGAGAHYEQYF. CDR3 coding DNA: TGTGCCAGCAGACCTACCTGGGGGGCAGGAGCCCACTACGAGCAGTACTTC.

CDR3: CSVRDSNYGYTF. Written as DNA, the CDR3 is TGCAGCGTAAGGGACAGTAACTATGGCTACACCTTC. The gene calls are TRBV29-1 and TRBJ1-2, with 7 bases identical to TRBD1. V lost 6 bases to trimming and J lost 1 base; unmatched junction nucleotides: 2. CDR3 length: 12 residues. CDR1 and CDR2 (germline): SQVTM, ANQGSEA. Full variable domain (rest looked up from reference TRBV29-1 and TRBJ1-2): SAVISQKPSRDICQRGTSLTIQCQVDSQVTMMFWYRQQPGQSLTLIATANQGSEATYESGFVIDKFPISRPNLTFSTLTVSNMSPEDSSIYLCSVRDSNYGYTFGSGTRLTVV.

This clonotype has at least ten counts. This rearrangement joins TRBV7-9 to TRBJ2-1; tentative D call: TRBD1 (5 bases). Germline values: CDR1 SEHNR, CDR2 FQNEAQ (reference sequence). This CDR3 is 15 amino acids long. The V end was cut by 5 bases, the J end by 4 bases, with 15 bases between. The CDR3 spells CASSLGTGPYNEQFF. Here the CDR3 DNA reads TGTGCCAGCAGCCTCGGAACAGGACCTTACAATGAGCAGTTCTTC.

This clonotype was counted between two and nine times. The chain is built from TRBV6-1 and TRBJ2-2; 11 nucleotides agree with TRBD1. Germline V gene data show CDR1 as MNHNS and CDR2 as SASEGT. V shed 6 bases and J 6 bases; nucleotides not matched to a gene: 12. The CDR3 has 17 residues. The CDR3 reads CASSSFFGQGAAGELFF. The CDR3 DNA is TGTGCCAGCAGCTCATTCTTTGGACAGGGGGCCGCCGGGGAGCTGTTTTTT.